The 18 T cell receptor beta chains reported below all come from one sample, sequenced in a study of T cells after yellow fever vaccination. TCRdb reprocessed the 5' RACE reads with MiXCR, giving one entry per CDR3 protein. The data contain about 330,000 distinct CDR3 sequences, approximately 4% of them singletons. The input for sequencing was PBMCs, taken 5 days after the yellow fever booster vaccination. Receptor source: a man younger than 35 who received the YFV17D yellow fever vaccine.

Ten or more counts support this clonotype. The chain uses TRBV6-1 and TRBJ2-5; TRBD1 aligns across 10 bases. V shed 7 bases, J shed 5 bases, and the junction held 7 bases outside the gene matches. The CDR3 runs 14 residues. CDR1 MNHNS and CDR2 SASEGT come from the germline V gene. As DNA, the CDR3 is TGTGCCAGCACGGTCGGGACAGGGGTGGAGACCCAGTACTTC. Residues: CASTVGTGVETQYF.

This clonotype appeared a few times. The chain uses TRBV4-1 and TRBJ2-3; D may be TRBD1 (6 bases). The V end lost 6 bases, the J end lost 5 bases, and 18 bases lay between the germline ends. CDR1 and CDR2 (germline): MGHRA, YSYEKL. The CDR3 has 15 amino acids. The CDR3 bases are TGCGCCAGCAGAGCACTAGGGGGACGGGGAGATACGCAGTATTTT. This translates into CASRALGGRGDTQYF.

This chain joins TRBV4-1 and TRBJ1-2, with 10 bases matching TRBD1. This CDR3 region has 16 residues. CDR1 MGHRA and CDR2 YSYEKL come from the germline V gene. With 0 bases clipped from V and 6 bases from J, the junction kept 7 bases outside the gene matches. In DNA, the CDR3 is TGCGCCAGCAGCCAAGATCCGGGACAGGGGATTGATGGCTACACCTTC. Translated, it gives CASSQDPGQGIDGYTF.

The chain recombines TRBV5-5 with TRBJ1-2, with TRBD1 matching over 9 bases. This CDR3 comprises 14 residues. With V trimmed by 0 bases and J by 10 bases, 7 bases remained unmatched. CDR1 and CDR2 from the germline V gene are SGHKS and YYEKEE (reference sequence). The CDR3 spells CASSLDGTGLDYTF. CDR3 nucleotides: TGTGCCAGCAGCTTGGATGGGACAGGGTTAGACTACACCTTC.

Only a few counts were recorded for this clonotype. The chain links TRBV19 to TRBJ2-7; 10 bases fit TRBD1. The CDR3 sequence is 13 residues long. Trimming cost V 6 bases and J 7 bases; bases outside gene matches: 6. Germline CDR1 is LNHDA and CDR2 is SQIVND (reference sequence). CDR3 in DNA: TGTGCCAGTAGGCGACAGGGGGCGTATGAGCAGTACTTC. Protein: CASRRQGAYEQYF.

The chain recombines TRBV7-2 with TRBJ2-1; a weak D match, TRBD2 (6 bases). Germline assignment: CDR1 SGHTA and CDR2 FQGNSA. The CDR3 runs 14 residues. V gave up 5 bases and J gave up 2 bases, with 10 bases separating them. The CDR3 DNA reads TGTGCCAGCAGCGTCCGACTAGCCTACAATGAGCAGTTCTTC. Its protein product is CASSVRLAYNEQFF.

This clonotype was detected only a few times. The chain has TRBV15 and TRBJ1-6; 7 nucleotides agree with TRBD1. CDR1 is LNHNV and CDR2 is YYDKDF in the germline V gene (reference sequence). There are 15 residues in the CDR3. The V gene end was trimmed by 3 bases and the J gene end by 16 bases; junction bases not matched to a gene: 15. CDR3 protein: CATSSLPRDRDLLHF. The CDR3 DNA follows: TGTGCCACCAGCAGCCTCCCCCGAGACAGGGACTTGCTCCACTTT.

CDR3 sequence reads: CASSVEGGPSTDTQYF. The CDR3 DNA reads TGTGCCAGCAGCGTAGAAGGAGGGCCTAGCACAGATACGCAGTATTTT. J is TRBJ2-3 and V is TRBV9; TRBD2 might be the D (6 bases). The germline V gene has CDR1 SGDLS and CDR2 YYNGEE. This CDR3 comprises 16 residues. Trimming shortened V by 0 bases and J by 0 bases, and 11 bases separated the two germline ends.

This clonotype was counted ten times or more. The chain recombines TRBV5-1 with TRBJ1-1, with 7 bases lining up with TRBD1. The V segment lost 4 bases and the J segment 1 base; nucleotides outside the gene matches: 13. Looked up from germline, CDR1 is SGHRS and CDR2 is YFSETQ. There are 17 residues in the CDR3. CDR3 sequence (DNA): TGCGCCAGCAGCCCCCTGGACTGGGGACAGCAGAACACTGAAGCTTTCTTT. It yields the protein CASSPLDWGQQNTEAFF.

In its sample, this clonotype was seen a few times. The V and J genes are TRBV5-1 and TRBJ2-2; weak D call: TRBD1 (6 bases). This CDR3 is built from 13 residues. The V gene lost 7 bases and the J gene lost 1 base, with 8 bases spanning the gap. Germline-derived CDR1 and CDR2 are SGHRS and YFSETQ. In DNA form, the CDR3 reads TGCGCCAGCGGGACACAGAACACCGGGGAGCTGTTTTTT. It specifies CASGTQNTGELFF.

V is TRBV3-1 and J is TRBJ1-5; D may be TRBD1 (6 bases). The CDR3 is made up of 15 amino acids. CDR1 LGHDT and CDR2 YNNKEL come from the germline V gene (reference sequence). With 0 bases removed from V and 3 bases from J, the gap between germline ends came to 9 bases. CDR3 sequence reads: CASSQDPGANQPQHF. The CDR3 DNA reads as TGTGCCAGCAGCCAAGATCCAGGGGCCAATCAGCCCCAGCATTTT.

V gene TRBV7-9 combines with J gene TRBJ2-7; 10 nucleotides align to TRBD1. CDR1 and CDR2 (germline): SEHNR, FQNEAQ (reference sequence). The CDR3 is 19 amino acids. With V trimmed by 1 base and J by 0 bases, 12 bases remained unmatched. The CDR3 bases are TGTGCCAGCAGCTTAGGTACCCCCTTTCGGACAGGGGGCTCCTACGAGCAGTACTTC. Its protein is CASSLGTPFRTGGSYEQYF.

J is TRBJ2-5 and V is TRBV3-1; no clear D gene. Germline V CDR1 and CDR2: LGHDT, YNNKEL (reference sequence). The CDR3 is made up of 12 amino acids. V was clipped by 4 bases and J by 5 bases, with 8 bases between them. The CDR3 DNA reads as TGTGCCAGCAGCCGAGGCCTCGAGACCCAGTACTTC. Its protein product is CASSRGLETQYF.

The V and J genes are TRBV3-1 and TRBJ2-3; 7 bases fit TRBD1. J gave up 2 bases and V 6 bases, and 11 bases lay outside the gene matches. Germline V CDR1 and CDR2: LGHDT, YNNKEL (reference sequence). This CDR3 has 16 amino acids. CDR3 in amino acids: CASSRPQGTLTDTQYF. The DNA of the CDR3 is TGTGCCAGCAGTCGACCACAGGGGACCCTCACAGATACGCAGTATTTT.

This clonotype was counted a few times. J is TRBJ2-7 and V is TRBV3-1, with D unresolved. Germline loops: CDR1 LGHDT, CDR2 YNNKEL (reference sequence). This CDR3 has 14 residues. Trimming took off 0 bases at V and 3 bases at J, with 9 bases between the two ends. The CDR3 spells CASSQEVSGYEQYV. The CDR3 nucleotides are TGTGCCAGCAGCCAAGAGGTATCCGGCTACGAGCAGTACGTC.

This clonotype was counted many times. The chain combines TRBV28 with TRBJ2-7; D may be TRBD1 or TRBD2 (5 bases each). The CDR3 sequence is 11 residues long. From germline, CDR1 is MDHEN and CDR2 SYDVKM. Trimming stripped 11 bases from V and 4 bases from J, with 12 bases between. The CDR3 coding sequence is TGTGCCTCTAGGGGCGGGTACGAGCAGTACGTC. Protein product: CASRGGYEQYV.

This clonotype was seen ten or more times. The chain joins TRBV12-3 or TRBV12-4 to TRBJ1-4; weak D call: TRBD1 (5 bases). The CDR3 has 13 amino acids. V lost 3 bases and J lost 7, with 9 bases in between. CDR3 in amino acids: CASSFGTSEKLFF. In nucleotides, the CDR3 is TGTGCCAGCAGTTTTGGGACCTCTGAAAAACTGTTTTTT.

This clonotype was detected only a few times. V usage is TRBV4-2 and J usage is TRBJ2-2; 15 positions agree with TRBD2. This CDR3 is built from 13 residues. Germline CDR1 LGHNA, CDR2 YNFKEQ. V shed 9 bases and J 10 bases; nucleotides not matched to a gene: 3. CDR3 DNA sequence: TGTGCCAGTAGGACTAGCGGGGGGGTGGAGCTGTTTTTT. Encoded protein: CASRTSGGVELFF.